The rows below give T cell receptor beta chains drawn from one sample of a study of T cell responses to AZD1222 COVID-19 vaccine. Profiled with immunoSEQ multiplex PCR; TCRdb holds only in-frame clones, not every one. The sample records about 67,000 clones, around 84% being singletons. The specimen comprised peripheral blood, sampled on day 0 of AZD1222 vaccination. These receptors came from an adult in good health. Each CDR3 is given without its conserved first and last residue.

CDR3aa: SASRTQGNQPQH
v_gene: TRBV20-1
j_gene: TRBJ1-5

CDR3aa: ASSLGHTYEKLF
v_gene: TRBV7-9
j_gene: TRBJ1-4

CDR3aa: ASSFSGTGIQH
v_gene: TRBV7-9
j_gene: TRBJ1-5

CDR3aa: ASSAHFRDRGPYQETQY
v_gene: TRBV11-2
j_gene: TRBJ2-5

CDR3aa: ASSTTGRYGYT
v_gene: TRBV28
j_gene: TRBJ1-2

CDR3aa: ASSRFDEQY
v_gene: TRBV14
j_gene: TRBJ2-7

CDR3aa: ASSVAGTGSYEQY
v_gene: TRBV9
j_gene: TRBJ2-7

CDR3aa: ARSSWKEQY
v_gene: TRBV5-3
j_gene: TRBJ2-7

CDR3aa: ASSQVHSSGNTIY
v_gene: TRBV4-3
j_gene: TRBJ1-3

CDR3aa: ASKTSGGPYEQY
v_gene: TRBV6-5
j_gene: TRBJ2-7

CDR3aa: ASSPPGTGWDEQY
v_gene: TRBV7-2
j_gene: TRBJ2-7

CDR3aa: ASSVGQGSSGNTIY
v_gene: TRBV9
j_gene: TRBJ1-3

CDR3aa: ASRVRGANEKLF
v_gene: TRBV7-2
j_gene: TRBJ1-4

CDR3aa: ASSLFPSGNTGELF
v_gene: TRBV7-3
j_gene: TRBJ2-2

CDR3aa: ASRARGGMHTQY
v_gene: TRBV19
j_gene: TRBJ2-3

CDR3aa: ASSSRGLNAF
v_gene: TRBV7-9
j_gene: TRBJ1-1

CDR3aa: ASSLRIGTGGDEAF
v_gene: TRBV7-3
j_gene: TRBJ1-1

CDR3aa: ASSLLGVSSSYEQY
v_gene: TRBV28
j_gene: TRBJ2-7

CDR3aa: ASSSPGGGEAF
v_gene: TRBV5-1
j_gene: TRBJ1-1

CDR3aa: ATSDDSVQETQY
v_gene: TRBV24-1
j_gene: TRBJ2-5

CDR3aa: ASSGQVGEKLF
v_gene: TRBV12-3/TRBV12-4
j_gene: TRBJ1-4

CDR3aa: AWSPGLNTEAF
v_gene: TRBV30
j_gene: TRBJ1-1

CDR3aa: ASSLVDSYNEQF
v_gene: TRBV5-1
j_gene: TRBJ2-1

CDR3aa: ASSSHPGNSNNEQF
v_gene: TRBV9
j_gene: TRBJ2-1

CDR3aa: ASSYSTDYTEAF
v_gene: TRBV6-6
j_gene: TRBJ1-1

CDR3aa: ASSIRQGANTGELF
v_gene: TRBV9
j_gene: TRBJ2-2

CDR3aa: ASSLERNTEAF
v_gene: TRBV11-3
j_gene: TRBJ1-1

CDR3aa: ASSLTSGVGGLGYGYT
v_gene: TRBV28
j_gene: TRBJ1-2

CDR3aa: ASSLRTSFHEQF
v_gene: TRBV5-1
j_gene: TRBJ2-1

CDR3aa: ATSRARGEKLF
v_gene: TRBV15
j_gene: TRBJ1-4

CDR3aa: ASRAGTGTEAF
v_gene: TRBV7-3
j_gene: TRBJ1-1

CDR3aa: ASSPRQDWDYGYT
v_gene: TRBV18
j_gene: TRBJ1-2

CDR3aa: ASISGTSSYEQY
v_gene: TRBV6-5
j_gene: TRBJ2-7

CDR3aa: ASSPTGRSNSPLH
v_gene: TRBV7-3
j_gene: TRBJ1-6

CDR3aa: ASRDRGKTEAF
v_gene: TRBV19
j_gene: TRBJ1-1

CDR3aa: AISVNSGGTEAF
v_gene: TRBV10-3
j_gene: TRBJ1-1

CDR3aa: ATRGTGGYGYT
v_gene: TRBV19
j_gene: TRBJ1-2

CDR3aa: ASSKYTDTQY
v_gene: TRBV7-2
j_gene: TRBJ2-3

CDR3aa: ASSRQGGNTEAF
v_gene: TRBV9
j_gene: TRBJ1-1

CDR3aa: ATNRGRDTEAF
v_gene: TRBV2
j_gene: TRBJ1-1

CDR3aa: ASSLATRDNTIY
v_gene: TRBV7-2
j_gene: TRBJ1-3

CDR3aa: AISESEYNEQF
v_gene: TRBV10-3
j_gene: TRBJ2-1

CDR3aa: ASSGKQTGNYGYT
v_gene: TRBV21-1
j_gene: TRBJ1-2

CDR3aa: ASSYSRTEAF
v_gene: TRBV7-8
j_gene: TRBJ1-1

CDR3aa: ASSLGDHWDNSPLH
v_gene: TRBV27
j_gene: TRBJ1-6

CDR3aa: ASSFGTTYNEQF
v_gene: TRBV7-3
j_gene: TRBJ2-1

CDR3aa: ASSLETGNSYGYT
v_gene: TRBV7-9
j_gene: TRBJ1-2

CDR3aa: ASMGRGAHEQY
v_gene: TRBV19
j_gene: TRBJ2-7